This paragraph reports one T cell receptor beta chain. This record belongs to a study of cytomegalovirus exposure and HLA in healthy donors. At the level of the study: There were some 120 million unique TCR beta sequences, drawn from approximately 180 million T cells, in an earlier analysis.

The PCR had 60 Vbeta and 13 Jbeta primers. TCRdb keeps only in-frame clones here, not all; method: immunoSEQ multiplex PCR. The sample has more than 110,000 clones; 60% to 80% are singletons. The V gene's germline CDR1 is SGHRS and CDR2 YFSETQ. With V trimmed by 3 bases and J by 0 bases, 11 bases remained unmatched. The CDR3 has 17 amino acids. Sample: PBMCs. The genes are TRBV5-1 and TRBJ1-1; 7 nucleotides align to TRBD1. The sequence was obtained from a woman aged 25 to 39 in good health and CMV-seronegative. The chain's CDR3 is CASSSGDSHSMNTEAFF. The CDR3 DNA reads as TGCGCCAGCAGCTCCGGGGACAGTCACTCCATGAACACTGAAGCTTTCTTT.